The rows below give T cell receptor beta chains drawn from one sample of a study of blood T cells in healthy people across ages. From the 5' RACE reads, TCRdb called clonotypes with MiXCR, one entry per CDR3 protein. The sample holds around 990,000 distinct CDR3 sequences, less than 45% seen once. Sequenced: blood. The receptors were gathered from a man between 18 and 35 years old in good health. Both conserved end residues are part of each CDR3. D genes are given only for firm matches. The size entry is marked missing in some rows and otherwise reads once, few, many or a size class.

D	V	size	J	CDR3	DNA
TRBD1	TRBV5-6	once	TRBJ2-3	CASSSQGTRGTQYF	TGTGCCAGCAGTTCACAGGGGACCAGAGGTACGCAGTATTTT
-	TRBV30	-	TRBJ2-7	CAWTLFQEGYEQYF	TGTGCCTGGACCCTCTTCCAGGAGGGGTACGAGCAGTACTTC
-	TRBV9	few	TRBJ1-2	CASTNLGFGYTF	TGTGCCAGCACCAATCTGGGGTTTGGCTACACCTTC
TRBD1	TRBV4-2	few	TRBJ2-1	CASSQENRGEQFF	TGTGCCAGCAGCCAAGAAAACAGGGGCGAGCAGTTCTTC
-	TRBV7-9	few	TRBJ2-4	CASSSPGIQYF	TGTGCCAGCAGTTCACCTGGCATTCAGTACTTC
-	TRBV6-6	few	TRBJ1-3	CASLAGGNTIYF	TGTGCCAGTCTCGCCGGTGGAAACACCATATATTTT
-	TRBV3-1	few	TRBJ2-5	CASRQRGIQETQYF	TGTGCCAGCAGGCAACGGGGGATTCAAGAGACCCAGTACTTC
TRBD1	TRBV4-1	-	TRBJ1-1	CASSQREGAETEAFF	TGCGCCAGCAGCCAAAGAGAGGGGGCAGAGACTGAAGCTTTCTTT
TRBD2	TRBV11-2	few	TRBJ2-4	CASSSPSGGSKNIQYF	TGTGCCAGCAGCTCCCCGAGCGGGGGGTCCAAAAACATTCAGTACTTC
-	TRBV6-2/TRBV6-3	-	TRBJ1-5	CASSYASGINQPQHF	TGTGCCAGCAGTTACGCATCGGGGATAAATCAGCCCCAGCATTTT
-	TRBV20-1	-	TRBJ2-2	CSARNPLHGELFF	TGCAGTGCTAGGAACCCGTTGCACGGGGAGCTGTTTTTT
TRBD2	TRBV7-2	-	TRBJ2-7	CASSLHRTSGGFYEQYF	TGTGCCAGCAGCCTCCACCGGACTAGCGGGGGTTTCTACGAGCAGTACTTC
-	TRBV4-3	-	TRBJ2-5	CASSQDHIPTETQYF	TGCGCCAGCAGCCAAGATCATATCCCCACGGAGACCCAGTACTTC
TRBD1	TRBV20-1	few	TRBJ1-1	CSAPTGVVRAFF	TGCAGTGCTCCTACAGGGGTGGTACGAGCTTTCTTT
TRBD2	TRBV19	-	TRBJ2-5	CASRDTRTSIGTQYF	TGTGCCAGTAGAGATACACGGACTAGCATTGGGACCCAGTACTTC
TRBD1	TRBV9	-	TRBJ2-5	CASSVAGQGHETQYF	TGTGCCAGCAGCGTAGCGGGACAGGGGCACGAGACCCAGTACTTC
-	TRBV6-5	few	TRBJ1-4	CASTRRDGEKLFF	TGTGCCAGCACGAGGAGGGATGGTGAAAAACTGTTTTTT
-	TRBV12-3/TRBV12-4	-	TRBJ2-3	CASSQAGIGADTQYF	TGTGCCAGCAGTCAAGCGGGTATTGGGGCAGATACGCAGTATTTT
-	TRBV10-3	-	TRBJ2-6	CATAFNRDKVSGANVLTF	TGTGCCACCGCCTTTAACCGGGACAAAGTCTCTGGGGCCAACGTCCTGACTTTC
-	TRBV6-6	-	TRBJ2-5	CASSRQGAQETQYF	TGTGCCAGCAGTAGGCAAGGGGCCCAAGAGACCCAGTACTTC
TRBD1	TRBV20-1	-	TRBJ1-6	CSARGTGYSYNSPLHF	TGCAGTGCTCGCGGGACAGGGTACTCCTATAATTCACCCCTCCACTTT
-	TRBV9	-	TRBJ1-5	CASSPGLGYQPQHF	TGTGCCAGCAGCCCGGGCTTGGGGTATCAGCCCCAGCATTTT
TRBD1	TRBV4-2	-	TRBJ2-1	CASSPWTGSDEQFF	TGTGCCAGCAGCCCCTGGACAGGGAGCGATGAGCAGTTCTTC
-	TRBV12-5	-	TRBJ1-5	CASGLNLIKPQHF	TGTGCTAGTGGTTTGAATCTAATCAAGCCCCAGCATTTT
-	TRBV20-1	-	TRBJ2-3	CSARDVGGFLDTQYF	TGCAGTGCTAGAGATGTCGGGGGCTTCTTGGATACGCAGTATTTT
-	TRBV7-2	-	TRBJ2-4	CASSKDSNPREQYF	TGTGCCAGCAGCAAGGACTCTAATCCGAGGGAGCAGTACTTC
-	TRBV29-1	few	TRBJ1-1	CSVVRTDEAFF	TGCAGCGTCGTACGGACCGATGAAGCTTTCTTT
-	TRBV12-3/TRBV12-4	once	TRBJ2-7	CASSAQTAVAQYF	TGTGCCAGCAGTGCCCAGACTGCCGTCGCCCAGTACTTC
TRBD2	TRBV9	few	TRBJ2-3	CASSVGVAGGTDTQYF	TGTGCCAGCAGCGTAGGTGTAGCGGGGGGCACAGATACGCAGTATTTT
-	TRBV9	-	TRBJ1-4	CASSAGEATNEKLFF	TGTGCCAGCAGCGCGGGGGAAGCAACTAATGAAAAACTGTTTTTT
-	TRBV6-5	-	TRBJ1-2	CASPSTGDLYGYTF	TGTGCCAGTCCATCCACAGGCGACCTCTATGGCTACACCTTC
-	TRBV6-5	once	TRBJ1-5	CASSYSGGSRQPQHF	TGTGCCAGCAGTTACTCGGGGGGTTCGCGGCAGCCCCAGCATTTT
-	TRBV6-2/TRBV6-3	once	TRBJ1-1	CASSRPGDRGDTEAFF	TGTGCCAGCAGTCGACCGGGGGACCGTGGGGACACTGAAGCTTTCTTT
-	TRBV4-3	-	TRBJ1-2	CASSQDYRTESNYGYTF	TGCGCCAGCAGCCAAGATTACCGGACAGAGAGTAACTATGGCTACACCTTC
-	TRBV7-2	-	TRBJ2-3	CASSLGATGHTDTQYF	TGTGCCAGCAGCTTAGGCGCTACGGGGCACACAGATACGCAGTATTTT
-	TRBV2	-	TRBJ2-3	CASTLSHQRTDTQYF	TGTGCCAGCACCCTTAGCCACCAACGCACAGATACGCAGTATTTT
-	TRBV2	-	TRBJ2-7	CASRDGLYEQYF	TGTGCCAGCAGGGACGGTCTGTACGAGCAGTACTTC
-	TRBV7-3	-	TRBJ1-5	CASSPRRIYDQPQHF	TGTGCCAGCAGCCCCCGGCGGATATATGACCAGCCCCAGCATTTT
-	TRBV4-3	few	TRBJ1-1	CASSQVNRASTEAFF	TGCGCCAGCAGCCAAGTAAACAGGGCGAGCACTGAAGCTTTCTTT
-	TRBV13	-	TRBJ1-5	CASSLGQGWQPQHF	TGTGCCAGCAGCTTAGGACAGGGTTGGCAGCCCCAGCATTTT
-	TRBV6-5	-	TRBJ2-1	CASSYGFGSYEQFF	TGTGCCAGCAGTTACGGCTTCGGATCCTACGAGCAGTTCTTC
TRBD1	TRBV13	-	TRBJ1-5	CASSLVPTGAEYSNQPQHF	TGTGCCAGCAGCTTAGTCCCTACAGGGGCCGAATATAGCAATCAGCCCCAGCATTTT
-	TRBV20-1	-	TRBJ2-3	CSAQTERGTDTQYF	TGCAGTGCTCAGACCGAGCGCGGCACAGATACGCAGTATTTT
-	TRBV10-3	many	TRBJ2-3	CAISAGTSTDTQYF	TGTGCCATCAGTGCAGGGACTAGCACAGATACGCAGTATTTT
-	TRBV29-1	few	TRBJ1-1	CSVELGGGTEAFF	TGCAGCGTTGAATTGGGGGGAGGGACTGAAGCTTTCTTT
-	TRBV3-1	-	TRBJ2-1	CASNPFRAETQFF	TGTGCCAGCAACCCCTTCCGGGCGGAGACCCAGTTCTTC
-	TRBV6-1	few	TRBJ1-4	CATKEGYEKLFF	TGTGCCACTAAGGAGGGTTACGAAAAACTGTTTTTT
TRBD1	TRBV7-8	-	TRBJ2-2	CASSLAGTVITGELFF	TGTGCCAGCAGCCTAGCAGGGACAGTTATCACCGGGGAGCTGTTTTTT
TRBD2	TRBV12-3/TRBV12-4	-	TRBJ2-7	CASKQAGAYEQYF	TGTGCCAGCAAGCAGGCGGGGGCCTACGAGCAGTACTTC
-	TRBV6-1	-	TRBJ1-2	CASSRDINYDYTF	TGTGCCAGCAGTCGGGACATTAACTATGACTACACCTTC